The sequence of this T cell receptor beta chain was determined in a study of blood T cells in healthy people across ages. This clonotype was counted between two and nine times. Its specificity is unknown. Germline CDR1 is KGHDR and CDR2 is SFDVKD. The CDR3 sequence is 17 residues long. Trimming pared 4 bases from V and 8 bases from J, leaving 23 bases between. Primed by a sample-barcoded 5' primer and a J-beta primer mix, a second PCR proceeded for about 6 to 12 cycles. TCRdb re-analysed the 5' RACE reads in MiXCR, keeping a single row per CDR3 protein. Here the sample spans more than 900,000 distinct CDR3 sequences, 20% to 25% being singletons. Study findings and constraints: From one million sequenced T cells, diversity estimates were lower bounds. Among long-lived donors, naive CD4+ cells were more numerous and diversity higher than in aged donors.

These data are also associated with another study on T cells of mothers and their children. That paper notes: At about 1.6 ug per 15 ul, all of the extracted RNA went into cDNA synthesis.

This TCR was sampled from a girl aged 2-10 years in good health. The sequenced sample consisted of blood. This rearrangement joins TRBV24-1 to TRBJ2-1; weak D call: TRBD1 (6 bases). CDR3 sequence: CATSESSGANPFDEQFF. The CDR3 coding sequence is TGTGCCACCAGTGAAAGTTCAGGGGCCAACCCGTTCGATGAGCAGTTCTTC.